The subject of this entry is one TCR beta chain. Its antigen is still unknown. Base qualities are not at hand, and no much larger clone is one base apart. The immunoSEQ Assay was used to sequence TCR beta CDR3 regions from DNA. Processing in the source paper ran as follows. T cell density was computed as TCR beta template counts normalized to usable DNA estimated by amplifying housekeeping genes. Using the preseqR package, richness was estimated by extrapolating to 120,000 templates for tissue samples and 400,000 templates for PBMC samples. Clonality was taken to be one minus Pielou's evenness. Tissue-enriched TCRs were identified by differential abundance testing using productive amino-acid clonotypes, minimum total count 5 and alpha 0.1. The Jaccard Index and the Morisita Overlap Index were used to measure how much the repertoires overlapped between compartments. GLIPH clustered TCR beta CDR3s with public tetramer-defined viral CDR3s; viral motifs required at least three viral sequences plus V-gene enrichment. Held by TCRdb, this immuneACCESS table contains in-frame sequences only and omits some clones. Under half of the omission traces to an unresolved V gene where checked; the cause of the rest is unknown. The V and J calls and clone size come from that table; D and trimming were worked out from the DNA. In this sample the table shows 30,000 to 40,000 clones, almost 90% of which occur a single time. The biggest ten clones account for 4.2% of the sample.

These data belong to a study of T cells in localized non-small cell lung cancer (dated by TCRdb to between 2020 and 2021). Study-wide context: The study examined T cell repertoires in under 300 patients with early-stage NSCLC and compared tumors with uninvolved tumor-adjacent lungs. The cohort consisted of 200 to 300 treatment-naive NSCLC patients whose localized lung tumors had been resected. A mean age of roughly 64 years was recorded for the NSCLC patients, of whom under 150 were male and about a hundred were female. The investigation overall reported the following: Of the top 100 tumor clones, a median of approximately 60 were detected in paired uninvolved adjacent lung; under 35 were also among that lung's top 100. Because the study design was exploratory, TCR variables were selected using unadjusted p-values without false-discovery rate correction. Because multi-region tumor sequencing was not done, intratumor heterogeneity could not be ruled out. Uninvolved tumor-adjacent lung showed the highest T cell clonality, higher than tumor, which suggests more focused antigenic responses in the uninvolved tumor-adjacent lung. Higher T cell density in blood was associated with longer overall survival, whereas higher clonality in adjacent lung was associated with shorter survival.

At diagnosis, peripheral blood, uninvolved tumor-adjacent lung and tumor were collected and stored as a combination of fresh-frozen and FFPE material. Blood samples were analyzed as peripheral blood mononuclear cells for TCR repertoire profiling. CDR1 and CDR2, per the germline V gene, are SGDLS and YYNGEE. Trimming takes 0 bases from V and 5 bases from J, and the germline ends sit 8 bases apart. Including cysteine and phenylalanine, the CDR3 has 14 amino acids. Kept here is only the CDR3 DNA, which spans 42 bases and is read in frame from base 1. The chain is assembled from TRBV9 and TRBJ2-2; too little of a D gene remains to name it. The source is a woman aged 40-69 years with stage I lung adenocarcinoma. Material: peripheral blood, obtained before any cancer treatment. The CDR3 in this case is CASSVDKGTGELFF. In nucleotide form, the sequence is TGTGCCAGCAGCGTAGATAAGGGAACCGGGGAGCTGTTTTTT.